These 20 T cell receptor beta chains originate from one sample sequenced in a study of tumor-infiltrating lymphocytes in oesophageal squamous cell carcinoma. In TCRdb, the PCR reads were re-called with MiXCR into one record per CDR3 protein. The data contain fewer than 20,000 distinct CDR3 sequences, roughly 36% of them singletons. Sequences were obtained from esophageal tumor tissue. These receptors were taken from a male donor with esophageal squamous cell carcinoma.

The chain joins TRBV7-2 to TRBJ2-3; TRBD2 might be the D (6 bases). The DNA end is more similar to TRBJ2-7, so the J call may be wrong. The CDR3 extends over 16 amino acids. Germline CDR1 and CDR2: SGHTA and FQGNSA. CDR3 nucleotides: TGTGCCAGCAGCTTAGGACCTTGGGGACTTGAGGCGCGGCAGTACTTC. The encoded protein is CASSLGPWGLEARQYF.

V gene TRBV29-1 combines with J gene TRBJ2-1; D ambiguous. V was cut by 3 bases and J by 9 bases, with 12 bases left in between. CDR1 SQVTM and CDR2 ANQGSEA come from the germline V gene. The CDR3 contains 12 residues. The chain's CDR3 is CSVDSWSGEQFF. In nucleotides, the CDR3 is TGCAGCGTTGATTCATGGTCCGGTGAGCAGTTCTTC.

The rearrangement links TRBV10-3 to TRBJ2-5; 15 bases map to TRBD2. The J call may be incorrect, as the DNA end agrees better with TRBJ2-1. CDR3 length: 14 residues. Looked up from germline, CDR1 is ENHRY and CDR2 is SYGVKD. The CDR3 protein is CASGTSGGTYEQFF. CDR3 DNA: TGTGCCAGCGGGACTAGCGGGGGGACCTACGAGCAGTTCTTC.

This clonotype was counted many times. The DNA for the CDR3 is TGCGCCAGCAGCCCCGGGACTAGCGGGTCGAGGCCGGCAGATACGCAGTATTTT. Residues: CASSPGTSGSRPADTQYF. The chain carries TRBV5-1 and TRBJ2-3; 12 bases line up with TRBD2. Per the germline V gene, CDR1 is SGHRS and CDR2 is YFSETQ. Trimming at V came to 4 bases and at J to 4 bases, leaving 13 bases not matched to a gene. The CDR3 extends over 18 amino acids.

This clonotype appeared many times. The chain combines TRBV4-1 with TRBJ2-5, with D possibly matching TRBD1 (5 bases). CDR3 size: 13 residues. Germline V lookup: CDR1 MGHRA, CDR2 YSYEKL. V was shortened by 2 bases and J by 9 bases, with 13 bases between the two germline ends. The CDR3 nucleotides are TGCGCCAGCAGCCAAACTAACGAAGGGGCCCAGTACTTC. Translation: CASSQTNEGAQYF.

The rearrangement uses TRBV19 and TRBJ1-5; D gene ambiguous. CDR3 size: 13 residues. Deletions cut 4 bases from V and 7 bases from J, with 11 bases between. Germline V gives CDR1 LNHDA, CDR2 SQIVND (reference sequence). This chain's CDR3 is CASSKETPQPQHF. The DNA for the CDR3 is TGTGCCAGTAGTAAAGAAACCCCCCAGCCCCAGCATTTT.

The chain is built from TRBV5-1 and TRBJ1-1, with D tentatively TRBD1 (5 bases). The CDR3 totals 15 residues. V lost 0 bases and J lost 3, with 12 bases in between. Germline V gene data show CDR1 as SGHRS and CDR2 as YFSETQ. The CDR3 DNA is TGCGCCAGCAGCTTGGCAGGGAGGGTCGACACTGAAGCTTTCTTT. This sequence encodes CASSLAGRVDTEAFF.

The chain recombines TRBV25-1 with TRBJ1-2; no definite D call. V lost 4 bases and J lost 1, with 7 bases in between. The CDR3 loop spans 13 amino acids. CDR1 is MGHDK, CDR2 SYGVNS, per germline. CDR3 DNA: TGTGCCAGCAGTGTCGCCAATAACTATGGCTACACCTTC. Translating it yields CASSVANNYGYTF.

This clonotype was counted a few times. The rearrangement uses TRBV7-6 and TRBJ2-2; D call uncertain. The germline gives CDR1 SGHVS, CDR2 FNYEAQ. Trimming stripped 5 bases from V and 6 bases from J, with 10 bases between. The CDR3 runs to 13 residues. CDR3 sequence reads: CASSKRNPGELFF. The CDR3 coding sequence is TGTGCCAGCAGCAAACGGAATCCCGGGGAGCTGTTTTTT.

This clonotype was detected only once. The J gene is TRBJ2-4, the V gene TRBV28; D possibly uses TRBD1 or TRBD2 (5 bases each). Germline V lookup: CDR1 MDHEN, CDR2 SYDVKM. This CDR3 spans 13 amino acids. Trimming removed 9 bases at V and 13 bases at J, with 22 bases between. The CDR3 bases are TGTGCCAGTCAGGCAGGGAGTCGTATGTGGCAGTACTTC. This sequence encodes CASQAGSRMWQYF.

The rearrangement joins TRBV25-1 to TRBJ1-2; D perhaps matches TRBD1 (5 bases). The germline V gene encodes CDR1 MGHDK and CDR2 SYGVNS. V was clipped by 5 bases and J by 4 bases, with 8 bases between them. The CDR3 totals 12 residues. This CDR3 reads CASSRGAYGYTF. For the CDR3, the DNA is TGTGCCAGCAGTCGAGGGGCCTATGGCTACACCTTC.

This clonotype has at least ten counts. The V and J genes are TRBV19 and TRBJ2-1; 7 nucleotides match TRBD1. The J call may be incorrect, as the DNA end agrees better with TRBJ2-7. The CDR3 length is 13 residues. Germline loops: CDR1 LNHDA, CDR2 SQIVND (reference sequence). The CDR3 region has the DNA TGTGCCAGTAGTATCAGACAGGGCAGCGAGCAGTACTTC. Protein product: CASSIRQGSEQYF.

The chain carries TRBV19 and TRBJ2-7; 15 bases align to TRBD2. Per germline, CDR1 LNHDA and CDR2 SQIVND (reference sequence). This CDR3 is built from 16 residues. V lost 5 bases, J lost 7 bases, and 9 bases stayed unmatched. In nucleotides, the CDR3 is TGTGCCAGTAGTGACGGACTAGCGGGAGGGCCATATGAGCAGTACTTC. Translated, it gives CASSDGLAGGPYEQYF.

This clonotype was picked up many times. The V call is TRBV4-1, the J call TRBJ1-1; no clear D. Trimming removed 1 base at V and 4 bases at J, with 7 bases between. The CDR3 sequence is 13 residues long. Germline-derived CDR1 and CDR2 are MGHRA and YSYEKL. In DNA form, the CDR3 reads TGCGCCAGCAGCCAAGGTTTCCGCACTGAAGCTTTCTTT. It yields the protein CASSQGFRTEAFF.

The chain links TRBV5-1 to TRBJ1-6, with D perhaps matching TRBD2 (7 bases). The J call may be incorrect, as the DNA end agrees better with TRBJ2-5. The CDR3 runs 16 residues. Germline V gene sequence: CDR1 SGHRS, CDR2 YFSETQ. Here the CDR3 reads CASSPREKRGGGTQYF. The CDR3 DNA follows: TGCGCCAGCAGCCCTCGCGAGAAGAGGGGGGGGGGGACCCAGTACTTC.

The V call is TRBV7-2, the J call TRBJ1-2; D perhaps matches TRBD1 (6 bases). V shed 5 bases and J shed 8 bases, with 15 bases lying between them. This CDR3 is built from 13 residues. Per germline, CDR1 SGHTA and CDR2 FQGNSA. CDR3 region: CASSMGGGSGYTF. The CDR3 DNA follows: TGTGCCAGCAGCATGGGAGGGGGGTCAGGCTACACCTTC.

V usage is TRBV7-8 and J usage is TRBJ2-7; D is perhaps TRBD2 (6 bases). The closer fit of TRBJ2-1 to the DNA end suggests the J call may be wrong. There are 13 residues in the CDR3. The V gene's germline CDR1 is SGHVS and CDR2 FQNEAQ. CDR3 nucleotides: TGTGCCAGCAGCTTAGTTCGGGGGAATGAGCAGTTCTTC. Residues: CASSLVRGNEQFF.

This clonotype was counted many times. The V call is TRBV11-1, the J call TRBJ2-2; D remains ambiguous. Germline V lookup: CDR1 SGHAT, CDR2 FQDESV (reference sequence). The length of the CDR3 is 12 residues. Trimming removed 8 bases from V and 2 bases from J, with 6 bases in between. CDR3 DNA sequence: TGTGCCAGCGGCCGAAACACCGGGGAGCTGTTTTTT. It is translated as CASGRNTGELFF.

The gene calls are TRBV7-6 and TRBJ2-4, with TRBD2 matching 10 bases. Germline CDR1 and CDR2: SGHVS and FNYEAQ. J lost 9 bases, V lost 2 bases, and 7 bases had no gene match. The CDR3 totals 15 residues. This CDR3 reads CASSLSSGGLGIQYF. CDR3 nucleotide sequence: TGTGCCAGCAGCTTATCTAGCGGGGGCCTGGGCATTCAGTACTTC.

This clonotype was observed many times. Written as DNA, the CDR3 is TGTGCCAGCAGCTTTACAGGGCCGTCGGGTGAAAAACTGTTTTTT. Protein sequence: CASSFTGPSGEKLFF. The chain couples TRBV5-8 to TRBJ1-4; D is possibly TRBD1 (6 bases). The CDR3 covers 15 residues. Trimming removed 2 bases at V and 7 bases at J, with 15 bases between. The germline V gene has CDR1 SGHTS and CDR2 YDEGEE.